This T cell receptor (beta chain) was recovered during a study of vaccination effects on CD4 cells after COVID-19. Ahead of sequencing, the ViraFEST assay grew antigen-specific CD4+ T cells using viral peptide pools. An approximately nine-day culture period preceded the isolation of CD4+ T cells. Nucleocapsid antibodies were negative in the vaccine recipients, who had never had SARS-CoV-2 infection. IL-2 medium supplanted half the medium on days 3 and 7. As concerns this clone: Its antigen remains unknown.

This table comes from immunoSEQ multiplex PCR, and its TCRdb copy is limited to in-frame clones, with some not included. The data show about 20,000 clones, roughly 78% seen once. Study-wide findings and caveats: Clones that were induced by infection or by vaccine showed marked contraction late after vaccination. In the study, convalescent patients were few, and early post-infection timepoints were absent.

Sample: CD4+ T cells from PBMCs cultured with HCoV-NL63 spike peptides, taken before COVID-19 vaccination. The sequence was collected from a human donor who received a COVID-19 vaccine.

The CDR3 sequence: CASSQEGTALSGNTIYF. For the CDR3, the DNA is TGTGCCAGCAGCCAAGAGGGGACAGCCCTCTCTGGAAACACCATATATTTT. V and J are TRBV3-1 (or the pseudogene TRBV3-2) and TRBJ1-3, with TRBD1 matching 7 bases. Trimming took 0 bases from V and 0 from J; bases not matched to a gene: 5. The CDR3 is made up of 17 amino acids. Germline loops: CDR1 LGHDT, CDR2 YNNKEL (reference sequence).